This TCR beta chain was sequenced for a study of T-cell reconstitution after alpha-beta-depleted transplantation in children. During its preparation, the TCRbeta library received unique molecular identifiers. MiXCR was run by TCRdb on the PCR reads, yielding one entry per CDR3 protein. The sample shows just under 550,000 distinct CDR3 sequences, roughly 18% of them seen only once. The table lists this clonotype with a few counts. The source is a human donor who donated a stem cell graft to a child with acute lymphoblastic leukemia. The specimen comprised PBMCs from the stem cell graft donor, sampled from the stem cell graft.

The CDR3 DNA reads as TGCAGTGCTAGGTACCGGGACAGGGGGACTTACGAGCAGTACTTC. Protein sequence: CSARYRDRGTYEQYF. This chain connects TRBV20-1 to TRBJ2-7; 11 nucleotides agree with TRBD1. Germline V lookup: CDR1 DFQATT, CDR2 SNEGSKA (reference sequence). The trim removed 3 bases at V and 4 bases at J, leaving 8 bases unmatched. The CDR3 spans 15 residues.